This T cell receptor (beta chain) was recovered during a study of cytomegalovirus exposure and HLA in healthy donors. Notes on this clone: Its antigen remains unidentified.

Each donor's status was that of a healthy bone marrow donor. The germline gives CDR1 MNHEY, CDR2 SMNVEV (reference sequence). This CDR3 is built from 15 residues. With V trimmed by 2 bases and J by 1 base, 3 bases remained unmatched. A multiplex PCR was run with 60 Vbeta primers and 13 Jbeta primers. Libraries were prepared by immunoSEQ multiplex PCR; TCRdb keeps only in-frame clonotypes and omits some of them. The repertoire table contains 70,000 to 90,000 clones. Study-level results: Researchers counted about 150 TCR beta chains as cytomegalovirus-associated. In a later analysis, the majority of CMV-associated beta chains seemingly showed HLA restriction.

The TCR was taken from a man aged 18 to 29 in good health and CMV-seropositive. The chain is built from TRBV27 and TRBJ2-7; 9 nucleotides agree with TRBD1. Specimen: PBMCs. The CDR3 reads CASSLGTGYSYEQYF. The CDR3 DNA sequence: TGTGCCAGCAGTTTAGGGACAGGGTATTCCTACGAGCAGTACTTC.